This passage covers 5 T cell receptor beta chains from one sample sequenced in a study of graft-versus-host responses after intestinal transplantation. The method was immunoSEQ multiplex PCR; TCRdb's version includes in-frame clones alone and lacks a portion of them. The sample lists about 78,000 clones, roughly 91% occurring once. No cognate antigen is known for these TCRs. Sequencing used unstimulated CD8+ T cells sorted from spleen or lymph node cells, obtained before transplant. The receptor source for this set is a human donor who was the organ donor for an intestinal transplant.

The CDR3 DNA reads as TGTGCCAGCAGGTATTTAGGGGTTAAGCCCCAGCATTTT. It is translated as CASRYLGVKPQHF. V and J are TRBV28 and TRBJ1-5, with D tentatively TRBD1 (5 bases). Trimming cost V 6 bases and J 8 bases, with 14 bases left between them. The CDR3 runs 13 residues. CDR1 is MDHEN, CDR2 SYDVKM, per germline.

The CDR3 is CASSLEGTSNQPQHF. The CDR3 DNA is TGCGCCAGCAGCTTGGAGGGGACTTCAAATCAGCCCCAGCATTTT. V usage is TRBV5-1 and J usage is TRBJ1-5, with D possibly matching TRBD1 (5 bases). Germline values: CDR1 SGHRS, CDR2 YFSETQ. The CDR3 length is 15 residues. V lost 0 bases and J lost 4, with 11 bases in between. Full variable domain (remainder filled in from reference TRBV5-1 and TRBJ1-5): KAGVTQTPRYLIKTRGQQVTLSCSPISGHRSVSWYQQTPGQGLQFLFEYFSETQRNKGNFPGRFSGRQFSNSRSEMNVSTLELGDSALYLCASSLEGTSNQPQHFGDGTRLSIL.

The chain recombines TRBV6-1 with TRBJ2-7, with a possible D match to TRBD1 (6 bases). There are 12 residues in the CDR3. CDR1 is MNHNS, CDR2 SASEGT, per germline. V dropped 6 bases and J dropped 0 bases, with 6 bases sitting between them. The CDR3 region has the DNA TGTGCCAGCAGGGACAGCTCCTACGAGCAGTACTTC. Its translation is CASRDSSYEQYF.

V usage is TRBV5-4 and J usage is TRBJ2-2, with 11 bases lining up with TRBD2. CDR1 is SGHNT, CDR2 YYREEE, per germline (reference sequence). With V trimmed by 4 bases and J by 3 bases, 5 bases remained unmatched. The CDR3 sequence is 16 residues long. The CDR3 region is CASSATSGAYTGELFF. In nucleotides, the CDR3 is TGTGCCAGCAGCGCGACTAGCGGGGCGTACACCGGGGAGCTGTTTTTT.

CDR3 bases: TGTGCCAGCAGCTCCCTGGGCAGGTCAAATGAGCAGTTCTTC. Translating it yields CASSSLGRSNEQFF. The chain has TRBV7-8 and TRBJ2-1; D gene ambiguous. Trimming took 4 bases from V and 7 from J, leaving 14 bases between them. Germline V gene lookup returns CDR1 SGHVS and CDR2 FQNEAQ. The CDR3 contains 14 residues. Full variable domain (outside the CDR3, taken from reference TRBV7-8 and TRBJ2-1): GAGVSQSPRYKVAKRGQDVALRCDPISGHVSLFWYQQALGQGPEFLTYFQNEAQLDKSGLPSDRFFAERPEGSVSTLKIQRTQQEDSAVYLCASSSLGRSNEQFFGPGTRLTVL.